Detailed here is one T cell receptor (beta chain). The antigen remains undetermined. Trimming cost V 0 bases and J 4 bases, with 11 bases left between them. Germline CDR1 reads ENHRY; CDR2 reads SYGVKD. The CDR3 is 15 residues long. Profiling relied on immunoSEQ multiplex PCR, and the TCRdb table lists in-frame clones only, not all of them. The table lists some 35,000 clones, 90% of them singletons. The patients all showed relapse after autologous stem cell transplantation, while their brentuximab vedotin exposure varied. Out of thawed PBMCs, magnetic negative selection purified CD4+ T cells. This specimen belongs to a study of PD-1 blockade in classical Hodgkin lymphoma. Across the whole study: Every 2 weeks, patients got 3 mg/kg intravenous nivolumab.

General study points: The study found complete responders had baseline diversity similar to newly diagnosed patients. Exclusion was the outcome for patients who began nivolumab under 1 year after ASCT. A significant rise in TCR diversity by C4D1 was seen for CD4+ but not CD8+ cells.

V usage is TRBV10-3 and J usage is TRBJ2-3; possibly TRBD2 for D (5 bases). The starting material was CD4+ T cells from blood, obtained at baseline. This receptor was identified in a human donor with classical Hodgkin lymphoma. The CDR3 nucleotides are TGTGCCATCAGTGAGTCGCGGGTAGGGTCAGATACGCAGTATTTT. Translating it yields CAISESRVGSDTQYF.